This record looks at one TCR beta chain sequence and its context. This record comes from a study of OX40 agonist ivuxolimab in advanced cancers. About the research overall: Among those treated, three patients had partial responses, one with hepatocellular carcinoma and two with cutaneous melanoma.

The method was immunoSEQ multiplex PCR; TCRdb's version includes in-frame clones alone and lacks a portion of them. The sample yields 50,000 to 75,000 clones, approximately 92% seen once. Systemic immunosuppression or autoimmune disease history was grounds to exclude patients. This TCR derives from an adult with an advanced solid tumor such as melanoma, head and neck, liver or kidney cancer. Here the sequenced sample was CD4+ or CD8+ T cells sorted from blood, taken in a trial of the OX40 agonist ivuxolimab.

The CDR3, as DNA: TGTGCCAGCAGCGTAGGGCTCGGTCAAGGCACCGGGGAGCTGTTTTTT. Translating it yields CASSVGLGQGTGELFF. V gene TRBV9 combines with J gene TRBJ2-2, with D uncertain. With 0 bases removed from V and 4 bases from J, the gap between germline ends came to 13 bases. The CDR3 has 16 amino acids. Germline-derived CDR1 and CDR2 are SGDLS and YYNGEE.